These T cell receptor beta chains were read from a single sample in a study of cytomegalovirus exposure and HLA in healthy donors. The protocol was immunoSEQ multiplex PCR, while the TCRdb copy is restricted to in-frame clones and leaves out a portion. The data contain 85,000 to 100,000 clones, 65% to 80% of them seen just once; the ten biggest clones take up approximately 9.2%. The sequenced material came from PBMCs. These receptors came from a human donor in good health. Both conserved end residues are part of each CDR3. Fields, in order: CDR3 DNA, CDR3 protein, V gene, clone size, J gene, D gene. A D gene is named only where the DNA matches it firmly. Clone size is given for some rows only: seen once, a few or many times, or a class if the clone is expanded.

TGTGCCAGCAGCCCACGGGACAGGGTGAACACTGAAGCTTTCTTT,CASSPRDRVNTEAFF,TRBV7-9,NA,TRBJ1-1,TRBD1
TGTGCCAGCAGCCTAGGACTTAGCAGAAATGAGCAGTTCTTC,CASSLGLSRNEQFF,TRBV2,NA,TRBJ2-1,NA
TGTGCCAGCAGCGTCGGGGGTGTGTACCCCGGGGAGCTGTTTTTT,CASSVGGVYPGELFF,TRBV9,NA,TRBJ2-2,NA
TGTGCCAGCAGCTCCAGGGTTGTTGCTTTCTTT,CASSSRVVAFF,TRBV6-5,few,TRBJ1-1,NA
TGCGCCAGCAGCTGGCAGGCCGCCCCCGGGGAGCTGTTTTTT,CASSWQAAPGELFF,TRBV5-1,NA,TRBJ2-2,NA
TGCGCCAGCAGCTTAAACGGGATAGCTTACAATGAGCAGTTCTTC,CASSLNGIAYNEQFF,TRBV5-1,NA,TRBJ2-1,NA
TGCGCCAGCAGCTTACAGGGGGGGGCTGTAAATGAGCAGTTCTTC,CASSLQGGAVNEQFF,TRBV5-1,NA,TRBJ2-1,NA
TGTGCCACCAGCAGAGATCGTGTGGGACAGGGGTCCTACGAGCAGTACTTC,CATSRDRVGQGSYEQYF,TRBV15,NA,TRBJ2-7,TRBD1
TGTGCCATCAGTCAGGCAGGGTCTGGAAACACCATATATTTT,CAISQAGSGNTIYF,TRBV10-3,once,TRBJ1-3,NA
TGTGCCAGCAGTCGAGCCACAGGGGGTACTCAGCCCCAGCATTTT,CASSRATGGTQPQHF,TRBV27,few,TRBJ1-5,TRBD1
TGCGCCAGCAGCCGGACAGCTAGCTCCTACGAGCAGTACTTC,CASSRTASSYEQYF,TRBV5-1,NA,TRBJ2-7,NA
TGTGCCAGTAGGGCCGGACAGGGGGCGAATTCACCCCTCCACTTT,CASRAGQGANSPLHF,TRBV19,few,TRBJ1-6,TRBD1
TGTGCCAGCATGGGCGTCTTAAGATACGCGAACACTGAAGCTTTCTTT,CASMGVLRYANTEAFF,TRBV27,NA,TRBJ1-1,NA
TGCGCCAGCAGCAGGGGACTAGCGGAAGAGACCCAGTACTTC,CASSRGLAEETQYF,TRBV5-1,once,TRBJ2-5,TRBD2
TGTGCCAGCAGTGTATCGGGACAGGGCTATGGCTACACCTTC,CASSVSGQGYGYTF,TRBV6-1,once,TRBJ1-2,TRBD1
TGCGCCAGCAGCTTGGAGGCAGGGTTGGGCACCATATATTTT,CASSLEAGLGTIYF,TRBV5-1,NA,TRBJ1-3,NA
TGCGCCAGCAGCCCGGAGGGCATGGGGTGGGGCGAGCAGTACTTC,CASSPEGMGWGEQYF,TRBV5-1,NA,TRBJ2-7,NA
TGTGCCAGCAGTTCCCACAGGTCTGGAAACACCATATATTTT,CASSSHRSGNTIYF,TRBV6-5,NA,TRBJ1-3,NA
TGCGCCAGCAGCCGTTTAGGGACAGGGATTAAAAAACTGTTTTTT,CASSRLGTGIKKLFF,TRBV4-3,once,TRBJ1-4,TRBD1
TGTGCCAGCAGTGTGGAGGCGGGGACGAGATTAGCCAAAAACATTCAGTACTTC,CASSVEAGTRLAKNIQYF,TRBV2,NA,TRBJ2-4,NA
TGTGCCAGCAGCAAAAGCGGCCGGTCGAGCTCCTACGAGCAGTACTTC,CASSKSGRSSSYEQYF,TRBV5-4,few,TRBJ2-7,NA
TGTGCCAGCAAAACAGGGGATTGGGAGACCCAGTACTTC,CASKTGDWETQYF,TRBV2,NA,TRBJ2-5,TRBD1